This note documents a single TCR beta chain sequence. Antigen unknown. The junction departs from the called germline gene at one end, perhaps through a read error. The data stem from a study of T cell repertoires in cytomegalovirus infection. MiXCR, run by TCRdb on the reads, gives a single entry per CDR3 protein. The profile shows hundreds of thousands of distinct CDR3 sequences, less than 40% of them singletons. Study-level points and caveats: CMV-specific HLA-C-restricted TCR beta clonotypes dominated the ex vivo response.

The V gene's germline CDR1 is MGHRA and CDR2 YSYEKL. This CDR3 has 17 amino acids. What was sequenced was PBMCs. The receptor was isolated from a human donor in good health (CMV status not recorded). Some clones in this sample may be carry-over from other donors' samples. V is TRBV4-1 and J is TRBJ2-7, with TRBD1 identical over 12 bases. The CDR3 is CASSQKEGTGGYYDQYF. In DNA form, the CDR3 reads TGCGCCAGCAGCCAAAAGGAGGGGACAGGGGGCTACTACGATCAGTACTTC.